The clone carrying this T cell receptor beta chain was detected once. As yet, its antigen is unknown. The sample belongs to a study of CD8 T cells in Susac syndrome. General study results and limits: Susac syndrome CD4+ T cell repertoires showed no clonal expansion.

Random-hexamer reverse transcription was applied to about 0.5 to 1 ug RNA. Across 54 Vbeta and 13 Jbeta, immunoSEQ multiplex PCR amplified TCR beta CDR3. TCRdb recomputed calls from the immunoSEQ multiplex PCR reads with MiXCR, one row per CDR3 protein. The data contain 200,000 to 300,000 distinct CDR3 sequences, 90% to 97% of them singletons. Sequencing of TCR beta was performed on blood CD8+ and CD4+ T cells. Germline loops: CDR1 MNHEY, CDR2 SMNVEV (reference sequence). The V end lost 5 bases, the J end lost 5 bases, and 14 bases lay between the germline ends. The CDR3 loop spans 14 amino acids. The chain links TRBV27 to TRBJ2-3; D is unresolved. The TCR originated in a human donor with Susac syndrome. Material: CD4+ T cells from PBMCs. CDR3 coding DNA: TGTGCCAGCAGTCAACTGGGTGGTAGAGATACGCAGTATTTT. Its protein is CASSQLGGRDTQYF.